The next 18 T cell receptor beta chains were all read from a single sample in a study of T cell responses to AZD1222 COVID-19 vaccine. TCRdb's table, derived via immunoSEQ multiplex PCR, lists solely in-frame clones and lacks some. The data hold some 150,000 clones, with 85% to 95% observed a single time. The starting material was peripheral blood, obtained on day 0 of AZD1222 vaccination. All receptors come from an adult in good health.

This clone is a singleton in its sample. CDR3 coding DNA: TGTGCCAGCAGCTTACGAGGGATCTCCTACGAGCAGTACTTC. Encoded protein: CASSLRGISYEQYF. The rearrangement joins TRBV11-3 to TRBJ2-7; D is perhaps TRBD2 (5 bases). The V gene lost 2 bases and the J gene lost 0 bases, with 8 bases spanning the gap. Germline lookup yields CDR1 SGHNT and CDR2 YENEEA. This CDR3 region has 14 residues.

DNA of the CDR3: TGTGCCAGCAGCCAAGGACAGGGTCGGACTCAGCCCCAGCATTTT. Translating gives CASSQGQGRTQPQHF. The rearrangement links TRBV4-2 to TRBJ1-5, with 7 nucleotides matching TRBD1. With 1 base clipped from V and 6 bases from J, the junction kept 6 bases outside the gene matches. Germline values: CDR1 LGHNA, CDR2 YNFKEQ. The CDR3 runs to 15 residues.

The DNA of the CDR3 is TGTGCCAGCAGCCAAGATTTAGGATCCTCCTACGAGCAGTACTTC. As protein: CASSQDLGSSYEQYF. The chain combines TRBV3-1 (or the pseudogene TRBV3-2) with TRBJ2-7; D remains unclear. Germline V gene data show CDR1 as LGHDT and CDR2 as YNNKEL (reference sequence). This CDR3 contains 15 residues. V was cut by 0 bases and J by 0 bases, with 9 bases left in between.

This chain joins TRBV4-3 and TRBJ2-6; D is unresolved. CDR3 size: 14 residues. Trimming took off 0 bases at V and 0 bases at J, with 0 bases between the two ends. Germline assignment: CDR1 LGHNA and CDR2 YSLEER. The DNA of the CDR3 is TGCGCCAGCAGCCAAGACTCTGGGGCCAACGTCCTGACTTTC. As protein: CASSQDSGANVLTF.

The DNA for the CDR3 is TGTGCCAGCAGCTTGAGGACACAGTACCAAGAGACCCAGTACTTC. Protein: CASSLRTQYQETQYF. The J gene is TRBJ2-5, the V gene TRBV7-6, with D possibly TRBD1 on 5 matching bases. The germline CDR1 and CDR2 sequences are SGHVS and FNYEAQ. The CDR3 extends over 15 amino acids. Trimming took off 3 bases at V and 0 bases at J, with 11 bases between the two ends.

V and J are TRBV7-9 and TRBJ2-7, with D maybe TRBD1 (5 bases). The germline CDR1 and CDR2 sequences are SEHNR and FQNEAQ (reference sequence). This CDR3 contains 15 residues. The V end lost 1 base, the J end lost 7 bases, and 17 bases lay between the germline ends. The CDR3 protein is CASSLEGPLVGEQYF. CDR3 in DNA: TGTGCCAGCAGCTTAGAGGGGCCCCTGGTCGGAGAGCAGTACTTC.

This sequence joins TRBV27 and TRBJ1-4, with a weak D call TRBD1 (6 bases). The CDR3 sequence is 12 residues long. Trimming stripped 6 bases from V and 10 bases from J, with 12 bases between. From germline, CDR1 is MNHEY and CDR2 SMNVEV (reference sequence). The CDR3 DNA reads as TGTGCCAGCAGGACCGGGGGCGGAAAACTGTTTTTT. Translation gives CASRTGGGKLFF.

This chain joins TRBV29-1 and TRBJ1-1, with D perhaps TRBD1 (6 bases). Per germline, CDR1 SQVTM and CDR2 ANQGSEA. Trimming shortened V by 7 bases and J by 0 bases, and 12 bases separated the two germline ends. The CDR3 is 13 residues long. The CDR3 spells CSAAQGLNTEAFF. In DNA, the CDR3 is TGCAGCGCCGCACAGGGATTGAACACTGAAGCTTTCTTT.

The rearrangement links TRBV4-1 to TRBJ2-3, with a possible D match to TRBD1 (6 bases). This CDR3 has 16 residues. Trimming removed 2 bases at V and 7 bases at J, with 19 bases between. Germline assignment: CDR1 MGHRA and CDR2 YSYEKL. Written as DNA, the CDR3 is TGCGCCAGCAGCCAACTATACAGGGTTGGTCACCATACGCAGTATTTT. It yields the protein CASSQLYRVGHHTQYF.

This clone has a single count. The rearrangement joins TRBV5-1 to TRBJ1-4; maybe TRBD1 (5 bases). The CDR3 contains 14 residues. CDR1 is SGHRS and CDR2 is YFSETQ in the germline V gene. Trimming left V 4 bases short and J 7 bases short, with 14 bases between. In nucleotides, the CDR3 is TGCGCCAGCAGCGCCCTAAGTGGGGGTGAAAAACTGTTTTTT. Its protein is CASSALSGGEKLFF.

The rearrangement links TRBV5-5 to TRBJ1-5; possible D gene TRBD1, 5 bases. This CDR3 is 15 amino acids long. The germline V and J ends were trimmed by 1 base and 4 bases, with 12 bases remaining between them. The germline V gene has CDR1 SGHKS and CDR2 YYEKEE (reference sequence). In DNA, the CDR3 is TGTGCCAGCAGCTTGAGAGACAGAGTAAATCAGCCCCAGCATTTT. This gives the protein CASSLRDRVNQPQHF.

The V gene is TRBV7-3, the J gene TRBJ1-1, with D possibly being TRBD1 (5 bases). V was clipped by 6 bases and J by 2 bases, with 10 bases between them. This CDR3 region has 13 residues. CDR1 SGHTA and CDR2 FQGTGA come from the germline V gene. CDR3 region: CASSTGANTEAFF. The CDR3 DNA reads as TGTGCCAGCAGTACCGGGGCCAACACTGAAGCTTTCTTT.

The chain uses TRBV27 and TRBJ1-5, with a possible D match to TRBD1 (5 bases). The CDR3 loop spans 15 amino acids. V was trimmed by 3 bases and J by 6 bases, leaving 15 bases between them. Germline V gene data show CDR1 as MNHEY and CDR2 as SMNVEV (reference sequence). For the CDR3, the DNA is TGTGCCAGCAGTTTGGGCTCCGGGGGAGGTCAGCCCCAGCATTTT. Protein sequence: CASSLGSGGGQPQHF.

This chain connects TRBV7-9 to TRBJ2-5; TRBD1 matches at 7 bases. CDR3 length: 14 residues. Germline V gene data show CDR1 as SEHNR and CDR2 as FQNEAQ (reference sequence). Germline trimming cut 1 base from V and 5 bases from J; bases unmatched to any gene: 4. CDR3 residues: CASSLVEGAETQYF. CDR3 nucleotides: TGTGCCAGCAGCTTAGTTGAGGGGGCGGAGACCCAGTACTTC.

V usage is TRBV27 and J usage is TRBJ1-1; 7 bases map to TRBD1. V was pared by 4 bases and J by 7 bases, with 3 bases of the junction left unmatched. Germline-derived CDR1 and CDR2 are MNHEY and SMNVEV (reference sequence). The CDR3 is 12 amino acids. The CDR3 nucleotides are TGTGCCAGCAGTTCCTACAGGGGTGAAGCTTTCTTT. Protein product: CASSSYRGEAFF.

The genes are TRBV7-2 and TRBJ2-1; tentative D call: TRBD2 (7 bases). Germline assignment: CDR1 SGHTA and CDR2 FQGNSA. The CDR3 covers 18 residues. Trimming cost V 5 bases and J 0 bases, with 20 bases left between them. The CDR3 nucleotides are TGTGCCAGCAGCCCAAGGGGGGGAGGGACCCACTCCTACAATGAGCAGTTCTTC. Its translation: CASSPRGGGTHSYNEQFF.

CDR3 amino acids: CASSLLVGGYTF. CDR3 nucleotide sequence: TGTGCCAGCAGTTTATTGGTCGGTGGCTACACCTTC. This chain joins TRBV12-3 or TRBV12-4 and TRBJ1-2; D is unresolved. The CDR3 contains 12 residues. Trimming shortened V by 2 bases and J by 7 bases, and 8 bases separated the two germline ends.

This rearrangement joins TRBV30 to TRBJ1-2; possibly TRBD1 for D (6 bases). The germline V and J ends were trimmed by 2 bases and 5 bases, with 12 bases remaining between them. CDR3 size: 13 residues. Germline CDR1 and CDR2: GTSNPN and SVGIG (reference sequence). The CDR3 spells CAWSPGTLYGYTF. DNA for the CDR3: TGTGCCTGGAGTCCCGGGACACTTTATGGCTACACCTTC.